This T cell receptor (beta chain) was identified in a study of shared clonotypes between healthy human individuals. Study-level information: The donor pool was made up of a couple of women and three men aged 18 to 49.

Comment on this clone: Its antigen remains unidentified.

The trim removed 5 bases at V and 11 bases at J, leaving 13 bases unmatched. Germline-derived CDR1 and CDR2 are LNHDA and SQIVND (reference sequence). The CDR3 is made up of 14 amino acids. Findings and caveats of the study: Roughly 5% was the fraction of naive CD4 clonotypes found shared across several donors. Exclusively blood specimens were collected; tissue repertoires likely differ.

Every subset had its genomic DNA shared out evenly among several immunoSEQ plates. This table comes from immunoSEQ multiplex PCR, and its TCRdb copy is limited to in-frame clones, with some not included. The sample has 950,000 to 1,300,000 clones; more than 60% are singletons. The chain has TRBV19 and TRBJ2-5; TRBD2 matches at 8 bases. The receptor was isolated from a young man in good health. The sample comprised memory CD4+ T cells sorted from blood. The subset is: CD45RA-negative fraction. The CDR3 sequence is CASSYPGLESRQYF. The CDR3 DNA reads TGTGCCAGTAGTTATCCGGGACTAGAGAGTAGACAGTACTTC.